This T cell receptor (beta chain) was recovered during a study of blood T cell repertoires in COVID-19. Study-wide background: Whether acute or convalescent, the COVID-19 samples came from the United States, Italy and Spain. The analysed material was cDNA or gDNA that came from T cells, B-cell-depleted T cells, or PBMCs.

Under the authors' procedure: Estimation of nucleated cell counts was performed using reference gene primer amplification. TCRdb keeps only in-frame clones here, not all; method: immunoSEQ multiplex PCR. V, J and clone size were drawn from that table, and D and trimming were deduced from the DNA. This sample has around 320,000 clones, with approximately 89% found just once. The sample consisted of peripheral blood. The source is a woman aged 25 to 39 with COVID-19, enrolled during active disease.

DNA for the CDR3: TGTGCCAGCAGCTTAATCCCGCGGGCCTACAATGAGCAGTTCTTC. It translates to CASSLIPRAYNEQFF. The gene calls are TRBV7-7 and TRBJ2-1, with D maybe TRBD2 (5 bases). Germline V gene data show CDR1 as SSHAT and CDR2 as FNYEAQ (reference sequence). The CDR3 extends over 15 amino acids. V gave up 2 bases and J gave up 2 bases, with 10 bases separating them. Full variable domain (remainder filled in from reference TRBV7-7 and TRBJ2-1): GAGVSQSPRYKVTKRGQDVTLRCDPISSHATLYWYQQALGQGPEFLTYFNYEAQPDKSGLPSDRFSAERPEGSISTLTIQRTEQRDSAMYRCASSLIPRAYNEQFFGPGTRLTVL.